This TCR beta chain emerged from a study of CD8+ T cells in alopecia areata. Study overall: Tofacitinib was taken orally by treated patients, and the dose was 5 to 10 mg twice daily. Dosing with tofacitinib proceeded for 6 to 18 months, followed by 6 months off drug.

The authors extracted RNA and reverse transcribed it into cDNA as the sequencing template. Sequencing was performed with immunoSEQ multiplex PCR; in TCRdb, only in-frame clones are kept and a portion is missing. The data hold 100,000 to 150,000 clones, with 58% observed a single time. The sequence was collected from a human donor with alopecia areata. This material consisted of CD4+ T cells sorted from blood, taken at week 0.

DNA for the CDR3: TGTGCCAGCAGCCTACGCGGGGAGAGCGGGGAGCTGTTTTTT. Protein: CASSLRGESGELFF. This chain links TRBV7-9 with TRBJ2-2; TRBD2 might be the D (6 bases). The CDR3 has 14 residues. CDR1 is SEHNR and CDR2 is FQNEAQ in the germline V gene (reference sequence). Trimming took 5 bases from V and 7 from J, leaving 14 bases between them.